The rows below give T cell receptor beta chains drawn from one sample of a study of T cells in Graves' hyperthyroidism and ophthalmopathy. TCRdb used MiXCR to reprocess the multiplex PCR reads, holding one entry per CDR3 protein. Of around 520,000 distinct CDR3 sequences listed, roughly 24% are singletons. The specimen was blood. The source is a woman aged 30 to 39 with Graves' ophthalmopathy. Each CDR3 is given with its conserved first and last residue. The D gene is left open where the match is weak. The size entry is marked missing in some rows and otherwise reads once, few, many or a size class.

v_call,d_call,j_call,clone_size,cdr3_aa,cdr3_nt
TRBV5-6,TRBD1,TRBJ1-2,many,CASSDPTGGDGYTF,TGTGCCAGCAGCGACCCGACAGGGGGCGATGGCTACACCTTC
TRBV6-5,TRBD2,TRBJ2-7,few,CASSYSRDSGGTYEQYF,TGTGCCAGCAGTTACTCAAGAGATAGCGGGGGGACCTACGAGCAGTACTTC
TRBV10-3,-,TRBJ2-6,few,CAISGQGPRISSGANVLTF,TGTGCCATCAGTGGGCAGGGACCCCGTATAAGCTCTGGGGCCAACGTCCTGACTTTC
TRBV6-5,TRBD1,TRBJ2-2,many,CASSYGLYRGTGELFF,TGTGCCAGCAGTTACGGATTGTACAGGGGAACCGGGGAGCTGTTTTTT
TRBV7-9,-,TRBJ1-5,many,CASSLRDADGPQHF,TGTGCCAGCAGCTTACGCGACGCCGACGGGCCCCAGCATTTT
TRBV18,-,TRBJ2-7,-,CASSTSGRGSYEQYF,TGTGCCAGCTCAACGTCAGGGAGGGGGTCCTACGAGCAGTACTTC
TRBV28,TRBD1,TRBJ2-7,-,CASSTRTGNDYEQYF,TGTGCCAGCAGTACCCGGACAGGGAACGACTACGAGCAGTACTTC
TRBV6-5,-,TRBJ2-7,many,CASSYSMADYEQYF,TGTGCCAGCAGTTACTCGATGGCGGACTACGAGCAGTACTTC
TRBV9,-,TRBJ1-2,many,CASSVLGDNYGYTF,TGTGCCAGCAGCGTACTCGGGGATAACTATGGCTACACCTTC
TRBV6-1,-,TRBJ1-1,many,CAARGMGGTEAFF,TGTGCCGCGAGAGGGATGGGGGGGACTGAAGCTTTCTTT
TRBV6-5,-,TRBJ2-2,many,CASSWVNTGELFF,TGTGCCAGCAGTTGGGTAAACACCGGGGAGCTGTTTTTT
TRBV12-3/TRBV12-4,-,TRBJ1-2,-,CASSSDIHGYTF,TGTGCCAGCAGCTCAGACATCCACGGCTACACCTTC
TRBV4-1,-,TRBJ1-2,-,CASSQESSGYGYTF,TGCGCCAGCAGCCAAGAGAGTTCAGGCTATGGCTACACCTTC
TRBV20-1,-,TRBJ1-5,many,CSARTGSGGQPQHF,TGCAGTGCTAGAACCGGGTCCGGAGGTCAGCCCCAGCATTTT
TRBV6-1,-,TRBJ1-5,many,CASRARGSNQPQHF,TGTGCCAGCAGGGCTCGGGGTAGCAATCAGCCCCAGCATTTT